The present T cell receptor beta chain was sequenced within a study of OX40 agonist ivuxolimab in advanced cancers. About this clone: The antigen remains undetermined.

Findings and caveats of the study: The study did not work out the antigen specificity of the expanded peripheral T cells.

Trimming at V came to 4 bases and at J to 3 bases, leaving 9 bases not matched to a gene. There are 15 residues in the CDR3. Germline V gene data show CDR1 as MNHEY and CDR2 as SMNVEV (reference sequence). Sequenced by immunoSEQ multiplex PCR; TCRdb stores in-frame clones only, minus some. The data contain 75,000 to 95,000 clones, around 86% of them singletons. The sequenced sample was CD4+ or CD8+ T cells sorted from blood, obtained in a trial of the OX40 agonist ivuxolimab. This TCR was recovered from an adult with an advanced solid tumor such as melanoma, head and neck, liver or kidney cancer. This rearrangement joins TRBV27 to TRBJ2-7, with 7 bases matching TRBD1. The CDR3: CASSSTDRAYYEQYF. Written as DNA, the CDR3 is TGTGCCAGCAGTTCCACTGACAGGGCGTACTACGAGCAGTACTTC.